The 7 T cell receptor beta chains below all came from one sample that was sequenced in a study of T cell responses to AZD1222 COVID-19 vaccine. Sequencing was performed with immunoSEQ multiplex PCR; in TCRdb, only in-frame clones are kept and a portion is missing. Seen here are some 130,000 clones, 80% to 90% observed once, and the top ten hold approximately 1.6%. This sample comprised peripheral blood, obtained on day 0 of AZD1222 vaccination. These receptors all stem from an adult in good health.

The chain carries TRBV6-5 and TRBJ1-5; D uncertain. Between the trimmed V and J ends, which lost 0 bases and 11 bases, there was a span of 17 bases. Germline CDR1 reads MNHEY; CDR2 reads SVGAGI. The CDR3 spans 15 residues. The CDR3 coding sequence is TGTGCCAGCAGTTACTCCCAGTCTCGGCTTGGGGCCCAGCATTTT. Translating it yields CASSYSQSRLGAQHF.

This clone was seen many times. The DNA for the CDR3 is TGTGCCAGCAGCTCACTAGAAAGGACAGGGATCACCGGGGAGCTGTTTTTT. The encoded protein is CASSSLERTGITGELFF. The gene calls are TRBV11-2 and TRBJ2-2; TRBD1 agrees at 8 bases. The germline V gene has CDR1 SGHAT and CDR2 FQNNGV. This CDR3 region has 17 residues. V was pared by 4 bases and J by 4 bases, with 11 bases of the junction left unmatched.

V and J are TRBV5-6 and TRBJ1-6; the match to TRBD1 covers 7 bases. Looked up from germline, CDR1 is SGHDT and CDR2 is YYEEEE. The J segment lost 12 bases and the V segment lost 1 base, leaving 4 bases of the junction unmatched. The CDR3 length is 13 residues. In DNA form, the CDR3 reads TGTGCCAGCAGCTTGACAGACAGGGAACCCCTCCACTTT. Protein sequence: CASSLTDREPLHF.

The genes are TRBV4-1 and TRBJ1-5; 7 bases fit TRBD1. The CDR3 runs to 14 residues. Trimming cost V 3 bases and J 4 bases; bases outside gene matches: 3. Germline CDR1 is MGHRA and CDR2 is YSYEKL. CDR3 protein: CASSQRDRNQPQHF. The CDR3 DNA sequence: TGCGCCAGCAGCCAGAGGGACAGAAATCAGCCCCAGCATTTT.

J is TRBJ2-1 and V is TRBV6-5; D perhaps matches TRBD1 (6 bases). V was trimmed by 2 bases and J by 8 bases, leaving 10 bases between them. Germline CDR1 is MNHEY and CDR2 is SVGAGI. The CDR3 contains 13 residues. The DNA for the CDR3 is TGTGCCAGCAGTTACCAGGGGATACATGAGCAGTTCTTC. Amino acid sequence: CASSYQGIHEQFF.

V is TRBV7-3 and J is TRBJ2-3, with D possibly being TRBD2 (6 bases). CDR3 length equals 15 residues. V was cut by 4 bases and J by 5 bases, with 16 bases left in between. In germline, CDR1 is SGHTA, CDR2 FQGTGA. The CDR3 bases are TGTGCCAGCAGCTCCGGACTGCTGCGGGAAGATACGCAGTATTTT. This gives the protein CASSSGLLREDTQYF. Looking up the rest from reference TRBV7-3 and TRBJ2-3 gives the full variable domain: GAGVSQTPSNKVTEKGKYVELRCDPISGHTALYWYRQSLGQGPEFLIYFQGTGAADDSGLPNDRFFAVRPEGSVSTLKIQRTERGDSAVYLCASSSGLLREDTQYFGPGTRLTVL.

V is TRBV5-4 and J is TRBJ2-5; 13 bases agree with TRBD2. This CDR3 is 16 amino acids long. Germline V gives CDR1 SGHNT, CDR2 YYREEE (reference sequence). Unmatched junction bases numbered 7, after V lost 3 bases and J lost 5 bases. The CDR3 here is CASSWTSGGHGETQYF. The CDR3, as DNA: TGTGCCAGCAGCTGGACTAGCGGGGGACATGGGGAGACCCAGTACTTC.